This T cell receptor beta chain was identified during a study of blood T cell repertoires in COVID-19. Study summary: Acute and convalescent COVID-19 samples came from the United States, Italy and Spain.

Study processing details: Nucleated cell number was recorded as an estimate derived from reference gene primer amplification. Assay used: immunoSEQ multiplex PCR; TCRdb lists only in-frame clones, some missing. Clonal size and the V and J genes are those of that table, whereas D and trimming came from the DNA. The sample consists of 100,000 to 120,000 clones, over 75% of them appearing once. The CDR3 sequence is 14 residues long. Looked up from germline, CDR1 is MNHEY and CDR2 is SVGAGI. J was trimmed by 1 base and V by 4 bases; bases with no gene match: 3. This clone was detected only a few times. Sequencing was done on a sample of peripheral blood. The TCR comes from a woman aged 70 to 79 with acute or convalescent COVID-19. The chain links TRBV6-5 to TRBJ1-1; 7 bases map to TRBD1. Written as DNA, the CDR3 is TGTGCCAGCAGTTCCAACAGGGGGAACACTGAAGCTTTCTTT. Its translation: CASSSNRGNTEAFF.